The present entry profiles one T cell receptor (beta chain) with its context. This clonotype appeared once. What antigen it recognizes has not been identified. No per-base quality is available; no much larger clone lies one base away. This sample is drawn from a study of human T cells and chemical hapten exposure (dated by TCRdb to the early 2020s). Study-wide context: For sensitization, 2% DPC in acetone was applied to a 2 cm by 2 cm area of upper inner arm skin. Blood samples were taken from patients before sensitization (week 0) and then at 2, 6 and about 24 weeks after DPC sensitization. About 30 alopecia patients provided blood for TCR sequencing at one to four time points (pre-sensitization, 2, 6 and 24 weeks). Alopecia areata with under or over 50% scalp involvement, alopecia totalis and alopecia universalis were represented in the patient cohort, which was mostly female. The libraries were sequenced as a pool, and the TCR yield per sample differed mostly because of small variations in library volumes within the pool. Throughout the roughly 26-week study period, patients were also given weekly therapeutic DPC doses on the scalp. Patch testing was done on the upper back using Finn chambers containing 0.01% DPC, and results were scored after 6 days according to International Contact Dermatitis Research Group standards. This study followed changes in the peripheral blood TCR repertoire in vivo during primary and secondary sensitization of alopecia patients to the hapten diphenylcyclopropenone (DPC).

Looking up the germline V gene (reference sequence) yields CDR1 PRHDT and CDR2 FYEKMQ. The CDR3 covers 12 residues, taking in both the cysteine and the phenylalanine. Only the CDR3 DNA stays, 36 bases, in frame from base 1. V and J lose 4 bases and 4 bases, and a span of 6 bases separates them. During library preparation, unique molecular identifiers were attached to individual cDNA molecules so that TCRs could be counted in a quantitative, reproducible way. Both TCR alpha and TCR beta chains were sequenced from each blood RNA sample. The paper's data handling went like this. The median number of TCRs per sample was roughly 98,000, ranging from roughly 20,000 to 690,600. The Decombinator software suite was used to annotate V, J and CDR3 in the TCR reads. For the PS versus PT1 abundance plots, all samples were subsampled to the same number of TCRs (28,000). TCRs were defined as expanded if absent before sensitization and observed at least eight times at the 2-week time point. Clones were called with MiXCR by TCRdb after fastp trimmed the public reads at Q25, and only in-frame beta chains were retained. Records with the same CDR3 protein are collapsed into one entry carrying the most frequent genes and DNA. These V and J calls are TCRdb output, not the study's own analysis. In this sample the table shows 3,500 to 4,500 distinct CDR3 sequences, 45% to 50% of which occur a single time. Jointly, the top ten make up under 3.5% of the sample.

The treatment or condition label on this specimen signifies: therapeutic diphenylcyclopropenone sensitization with weekly scalp DPC. At every patch-test visit, the blood draw took place before the patch test was put on. Patients were considered eligible if aged 18 to 70, diagnosed with alopecia and deemed suitable for DPC therapy, and patients were excluded if pregnant. Unfractionated whole blood was collected in Tempus Blood RNA tubes, and total RNA was extracted from that blood. What the study reported, not specific to this receptor: Because all patients had alopecia, a presumed autoimmune disease, the immune response of the patients might differ from that of healthy individuals. Expanded TCRs formed significantly more large CDR3 similarity clusters than pre-sensitization or healthy control sets, consistent with antigen-driven responses. No change with DPC sensitization was found in the number of TCRs above 1 in 1000 frequency, and no evidence of global repertoire structure alterations was found. Repeated subsampling changed both the strength of the expansion versus patch-test correlation and the threshold at which that correlation became significant. The number of PT1 expanded TCRs positively correlated with patch test score, significant at thresholds 8, 16 and 32 but not 4.

The chain links TRBV13 with TRBJ2-3; no D gene can be assigned with confidence. Sequences were derived from whole blood, sampled before DPC sensitization or 2, 6, or about 24 weeks after (not recorded which). The clonotype originates from an adult with alopecia areata. Some clones in this sample may be carry-over from other donors' samples. This table probably holds off-target reads from a library built for another chain. The sequence in DNA is TGTGCCAGCAGCTCGTTGGCAGATACGCAGTATTTT. This encodes CASSSLADTQYF.